This T cell receptor (beta chain) is drawn from a study of shared clonotypes between healthy human individuals. The repertoire was sequenced with immunoSEQ multiplex PCR; TCRdb's copy has only in-frame clones and lacks some. The data show some 2,000,000 clones, approximately 95% seen once. CDR1 and CDR2 from the germline V gene are LNHDA and SQIVND (reference sequence). Germline trimming cut 7 bases from V and 2 bases from J; bases unmatched to any gene: 10. CDR3 length: 16 residues. Terminally differentiated effector memory CD45RA+ cells were left out of the naive CD8 fraction, which was CD45RO-negative and positively selected for CCR7.

The origin of this receptor is a man between 18 and 29 years old in good health. The sequenced sample consisted of naive CD8+ T cells sorted from blood. The V gene is TRBV19, the J gene TRBJ1-1; 10 positions agree with TRBD1. The CDR3 reads CASITGGTGVNTEAFF. The CDR3 DNA is TGTGCCAGTATTACAGGGGGGACAGGGGTAAACACTGAAGCTTTCTTT.